These 26 T cell receptor beta chains share one sample of origin, sequenced in a study of blood T cell repertoires in COVID-19. Profiled with immunoSEQ multiplex PCR; TCRdb holds only in-frame clones, not every one. The sample has 450,000 or so clones, 89% seen once. Sequenced sample: peripheral blood. These receptors were taken from a woman between 40 and 50 years old with COVID-19, enrolled during active disease.

This clone was observed a handful of times. The genes are TRBV4-3 and TRBJ1-1; 10 nucleotides line up with TRBD1. The CDR3 has 16 residues. The ends lost 1 base at V and 3 bases at J; junction bases unmatched: 5. Per germline, CDR1 LGHNA and CDR2 YSLEER. The CDR3 spells CASSQATGGRYTEAFF. Written as DNA, the CDR3 is TGCGCCAGCAGCCAAGCGACAGGGGGCCGATACACTGAAGCTTTCTTT.

The genes are TRBV27 and TRBJ2-2; D perhaps matches TRBD2 (6 bases). The V gene's germline CDR1 is MNHEY and CDR2 SMNVEV (reference sequence). V lost 6 bases to trimming and J lost 5 bases, with 16 bases between them. The CDR3 totals 15 residues. CDR3 region: CASSPAGRATGELFF. In DNA form, the CDR3 reads TGTGCCAGCAGCCCGGCGGGACGGGCGACCGGGGAGCTGTTTTTT.

The genes are TRBV3-1 (or the pseudogene TRBV3-2) and TRBJ1-2; D possibly corresponds to TRBD1 (5 bases). The CDR3 length is 12 residues. V lost 0 bases and J 13 bases, leaving 12 bases between the germline ends. The V gene's germline CDR1 is LGHDT and CDR2 YNNKEL (reference sequence). DNA of the CDR3: TGTGCCAGCAGCCAAGACCGAGCAGGGTGCACCTTC. This gives the protein CASSQDRAGCTF.

The V gene is TRBV27, the J gene TRBJ2-7, with a possible D match to TRBD2 (6 bases). The CDR3 covers 15 residues. Trimming took off 7 bases at V and 4 bases at J, with 20 bases between the two ends. Germline V gene lookup returns CDR1 MNHEY and CDR2 SMNVEV (reference sequence). CDR3 nucleotides: TGTGCCAGCACCCTGCGGGACCCGGGGAGGTACGAGCAGTACTTC. Translated: CASTLRDPGRYEQYF.

This chain links TRBV3-1 (or the pseudogene TRBV3-2) with TRBJ1-2, with D maybe TRBD1 (5 bases). Trimming took 2 bases from V and 0 from J, leaving 10 bases between them. Germline CDR1 is LGHDT and CDR2 is YNNKEL (reference sequence). The CDR3 extends over 15 amino acids. CDR3 sequence reads: CASSQRGRANYGYTF. Here the CDR3 DNA reads TGTGCCAGCAGCCAAAGGGGCAGAGCTAACTATGGCTACACCTTC.

For the CDR3, the DNA is TGTGCCAGCAGCGTTGGGGGGTTTGGCCATGAGCAGTTCTTC. Residues: CASSVGGFGHEQFF. The rearrangement joins TRBV9 to TRBJ2-1; D might be TRBD2 (6 bases). The CDR3 is made up of 14 amino acids. The germline V gene encodes CDR1 SGDLS and CDR2 YYNGEE. The V end lost 2 bases, the J end lost 8 bases, and 14 bases lay between the germline ends.

The chain combines TRBV27 with TRBJ1-5, with 7 positions matching TRBD1. The junction had 9 bases not matched to a gene; V was cut back by 6 bases and J by 7 bases. Germline loops: CDR1 MNHEY, CDR2 SMNVEV (reference sequence). The CDR3 is 14 amino acids. CDR3 sequence reads: CASRDTGVWQPQHF. CDR3 DNA: TGTGCCAGCAGGGACACAGGGGTTTGGCAGCCCCAGCATTTT.

The rearrangement joins TRBV12-5 to TRBJ1-1; D is possibly TRBD1 (5 bases). Germline V lookup: CDR1 LGHNT, CDR2 FRNRAP. The V gene lost 6 bases and the J gene lost 0 bases, with 17 bases spanning the gap. This CDR3 is 16 amino acids long. Written as DNA, the CDR3 is TGTGCTAGTGGCACAACAGGTAACGTCATGAACACTGAAGCTTTCTTT. Its protein product is CASGTTGNVMNTEAFF.

The chain couples TRBV7-2 to TRBJ1-4; 7 nucleotides line up with TRBD1. CDR3 size: 19 residues. Germline V gives CDR1 SGHTA, CDR2 FQGNSA. V trimming: 0 bases; J trimming: 3 bases; junction bases outside the gene matches: 13. CDR3 nucleotide sequence: TGTGCCAGCAGCTTAGCGGCCAACAGGGGCAGGCTAGCTAATGAAAAACTGTTTTTT. Translation: CASSLAANRGRLANEKLFF.

This chain connects TRBV4-1 to TRBJ1-1; D might be TRBD1 (6 bases). V lost 6 bases to trimming and J lost 2 bases, with 19 bases between them. Germline CDR1 reads MGHRA; CDR2 reads YSYEKL. CDR3 length: 16 amino acids. The CDR3 DNA follows: TGCGCCAGCAGTCCGACACCAGGGGCTAAAAACACTGAAGCTTTCTTT. The encoded protein is CASSPTPGAKNTEAFF.

The chain employs TRBV29-1 and TRBJ2-3; D might be TRBD2 (6 bases). This CDR3 has 12 residues. Germline CDR1 SQVTM, CDR2 ANQGSEA. Trimming pared 1 base from V and 8 bases from J, leaving 10 bases between. The CDR3 nucleotides are TGCAGCGTTGAAGGGACTATATCTACGCAGTATTTT. It is translated as CSVEGTISTQYF.

This clone was recorded only once. The V gene is TRBV4-1, the J gene TRBJ2-3, with TRBD2 matching 14 bases. J lost 4 bases, V lost 1 base, and 4 bases had no gene match. The CDR3 loop spans 17 amino acids. Looked up from germline, CDR1 is MGHRA and CDR2 is YSYEKL. Here the CDR3 reads CASSQGLAGGGADTQYF. In DNA, the CDR3 is TGCGCCAGCAGCCAAGGACTAGCGGGAGGGGGGGCAGATACGCAGTATTTT.

This rearrangement joins TRBV6-2 or TRBV6-3 to TRBJ2-7; no reliable D call. CDR3 size: 12 residues. The germline gives CDR1 MNHEY, CDR2 SVGEGT. V dropped 0 bases and J dropped 4 bases, with 4 bases sitting between them. CDR3 residues: CASSYSLYEQYF. CDR3 bases: TGTGCCAGCAGTTACTCCCTATACGAGCAGTACTTC.

The chain is built from TRBV29-1 and TRBJ2-7; TRBD1 aligns across 7 bases. Germline V gives CDR1 SQVTM, CDR2 ANQGSEA. The CDR3 loop spans 15 amino acids. Trimming took 7 bases from V and 5 from J; bases not matched to a gene: 17. CDR3 region: CSALPGGVGGHEQYF. The CDR3 nucleotides read TGCAGCGCCTTACCAGGGGGAGTTGGTGGGCACGAGCAGTACTTC.

This chain links TRBV29-1 with TRBJ1-4; 8 bases line up with TRBD1. The CDR3 has 13 amino acids. Germline assignment: CDR1 SQVTM and CDR2 ANQGSEA. V was pared by 8 bases and J by 8 bases, with 10 bases of the junction left unmatched. CDR3 bases: TGCAGCTACCATGGACAGGGAGAGGAAAAACTGTTTTTT. Protein: CSYHGQGEEKLFF.

The V gene is TRBV19, the J gene TRBJ1-5, with D tentatively TRBD1 (6 bases). CDR3 length: 17 amino acids. Trimming shortened V by 4 bases and J by 1 base, and 17 bases separated the two germline ends. Per the germline V gene, CDR1 is LNHDA and CDR2 is SQIVND (reference sequence). As DNA, the CDR3 is TGTGCCAGTAGTACATTACTCACAGGGTGGAGCAATCAGCCCCAGCATTTT. Amino acid sequence: CASSTLLTGWSNQPQHF.

This clone was seen just once. The chain combines TRBV20-1 with TRBJ2-7; unclear D gene. Trimming removed 3 bases at V and 4 bases at J, with 10 bases between. The germline gives CDR1 DFQATT, CDR2 SNEGSKA (reference sequence). The CDR3 consists of 12 residues. The CDR3, as DNA: TGCAGTGCTAGTATCGCCGGTTACGAGCAGTACTTC. This encodes CSASIAGYEQYF.

This sequence joins TRBV30 and TRBJ2-2; a weak D match, TRBD2 (7 bases). Trimming took off 4 bases at V and 7 bases at J, with 13 bases between the two ends. Germline V gene sequence: CDR1 GTSNPN, CDR2 SVGIG (reference sequence). The CDR3 length is 13 residues. CDR3 DNA sequence: TGTGCCTGGAATGCGGGGGCGGTCGGGGAGCTGTTTTTT. It codes for CAWNAGAVGELFF.

V and J are TRBV27 and TRBJ2-1; 8 nucleotides align to TRBD1. The CDR3 has 16 amino acids. V dropped 5 bases and J dropped 0; count of bases not matched to a gene: 6. Germline V gives CDR1 MNHEY, CDR2 SMNVEV (reference sequence). The CDR3 DNA reads TGTGCCAGCAGTAGGAGACAGGGGAGCTCCTACAATGAGCAGTTCTTC. As protein: CASSRRQGSSYNEQFF.

The DNA for the CDR3 is TGTGCCAGCAGCGTTCGAGCAGGGGGCGCCTTCGGAGGCTACACCTTC. Amino acid sequence: CASSVRAGGAFGGYTF. The chain is built from TRBV9 and TRBJ1-2; 8 bases are shared with TRBD1. V trimming: 2 bases; J trimming: 8 bases; junction bases outside the gene matches: 14. Germline CDR1 is SGDLS and CDR2 is YYNGEE. The CDR3 contains 16 residues. Full variable domain (remainder filled in from reference TRBV9 and TRBJ1-2): DSGVTQTPKHLITATGQRVTLRCSPRSGDLSVYWYQQSLDQGLQFLIQYYNGEERAKGNILERFSAQQFPDLHSELNLSSLELGDSALYFCASSVRAGGAFGGYTFGSGTRLTVV.

This clone appeared a few times. The V call is TRBV18, the J call TRBJ1-1; 8 bases map to TRBD1. Germline V gives CDR1 KGHSH, CDR2 LQKENI. CDR3 length: 13 residues. Trimming took 2 bases from V and 8 from J; bases not matched to a gene: 4. CDR3 residues: CASSPSRDREAFF. Here the CDR3 DNA reads TGTGCCAGCTCACCATCCCGGGACAGGGAAGCTTTCTTT.

This clone was counted a few times. The chain joins TRBV6-2 or TRBV6-3 to TRBJ1-4; D perhaps matches TRBD1 (6 bases). This CDR3 is 16 amino acids long. Trimming pared 6 bases from V and 3 bases from J, leaving 17 bases between. The germline V gene encodes CDR1 MNHEY and CDR2 SVGEGT. The CDR3 loop is CASSMGQRTPNEKLFF. The DNA for the CDR3 is TGTGCCAGCAGCATGGGACAAAGAACTCCTAATGAAAAACTGTTTTTT.

J is TRBJ1-6 and V is TRBV5-6, with D hard to call. CDR1 and CDR2 from the germline V gene are SGHDT and YYEEEE. CDR3 size: 12 residues. V was trimmed by 3 bases and J by 7 bases, leaving 5 bases between them. The CDR3 loop reads CASSWRNSPLHF. For the CDR3, the DNA is TGTGCCAGCAGCTGGAGAAATTCACCCCTCCACTTT.

This chain links TRBV28 with TRBJ2-7; 7 bases are a match to TRBD1. The CDR3 totals 15 residues. Germline assignment: CDR1 MDHEN and CDR2 SYDVKM. J gave up 2 bases and V 6 bases, and 10 bases lay outside the gene matches. The CDR3 protein is CASSSPTGPPYEQYF. For the CDR3, the DNA is TGTGCCAGCAGCTCCCCGACAGGGCCACCCTACGAGCAGTACTTC.

The chain links TRBV7-2 to TRBJ2-1; TRBD2 agrees at 7 bases. V lost 6 bases to trimming and J lost 15 bases; unmatched junction nucleotides: 14. From germline, CDR1 is SGHTA and CDR2 FQGNSA. The CDR3 is 13 amino acids. The CDR3 here is CASSRNSAGATFF. The CDR3 DNA follows: TGTGCCAGCAGTCGAAATTCGGCGGGAGCCACGTTCTTC.

The chain employs TRBV3-1 (or the pseudogene TRBV3-2) and TRBJ2-4; 8 positions agree with TRBD1. CDR3 length equals 16 residues. Germline CDR1 LGHDT, CDR2 YNNKEL (reference sequence). Trimming took 4 bases from V and 2 from J; bases not matched to a gene: 7. The CDR3, as DNA: TGTGCCAGCAGCCGTCCGGGACAGGTGACCAAAAACATTCAGTACTTC. Translated, it gives CASSRPGQVTKNIQYF.